The 22 T cell receptor beta chains below all came from one sample that was sequenced in a study of shared T cell receptors in the human thymus (dated by TCRdb to the early 2020s). The library was built by means of the immunoSEQ multiplex PCR assay. Here the immuneACCESS table is served through TCRdb, limited to in-frame sequences with V and J called. Missing clones are a known gap in these copies; in checked studies unresolved V genes cover under half, and the rest lacks a known reason. Here the sample has about 380,000 clones; approximately 95% occur a single time. About 0.02% of the sample is held by the ten biggest clonotypes. Sequenced: thymocytes. All receptors derive from a human donor.

CDR3 sequence (DNA): TGCGCCAGCAGCCAAGATGGGACTAGCTCCCAAGAGACCCAGTACTTC. This translates into CASSQDGTSSQETQYF. The chain has TRBV4-3 and TRBJ2-5; 9 nucleotides line up with TRBD2. From germline, CDR1 is LGHNA and CDR2 YSLEER. V gave up 0 bases and J gave up 1 base; unmatched junction bases: 3. The CDR3 runs 16 residues.

This clone was counted a few times. The chain recombines TRBV2 with TRBJ2-7; 7 nucleotides line up with TRBD2. The length of the CDR3 is 14 residues. Germline CDR1 SNHLY, CDR2 FYNNEI. The V segment lost 6 bases and the J segment 4 bases; nucleotides outside the gene matches: 9. The CDR3 is CASRRTREGYEQYF. DNA for the CDR3: TGTGCCAGCAGACGGACTAGGGAGGGGTACGAGCAGTACTTC.

The chain has TRBV5-6 and TRBJ1-2; 8 bases line up with TRBD1. The CDR3 is made up of 14 amino acids. The germline V gene encodes CDR1 SGHDT and CDR2 YYEEEE. Trimming took 4 bases from V and 3 from J; bases not matched to a gene: 5. CDR3 coding DNA: TGTGCCAGCAGCCGCGGACAGGGCCACTATGGCTACACCTTC. This encodes CASSRGQGHYGYTF.

This clone was seen a single time. V usage is TRBV27 and J usage is TRBJ1-2; D remains ambiguous. Deletions cut 0 bases from V and 4 bases from J, with 18 bases between. This CDR3 spans 17 amino acids. Germline-derived CDR1 and CDR2 are MNHEY and SMNVEV (reference sequence). CDR3 coding DNA: TGTGCCAGCAGTTTATCGTTGGACCACGGTGCGGTCTATGGCTACACCTTC. Protein sequence: CASSLSLDHGAVYGYTF.

The chain recombines TRBV30 with TRBJ2-3; TRBD1 is a possible D gene (5 bases). CDR3 length: 13 amino acids. Per germline, CDR1 GTSNPN and CDR2 SVGIG (reference sequence). Trimming took 1 base from V and 2 from J, leaving 7 bases between them. The CDR3 region is CAWSATVTDTQYF. Written as DNA, the CDR3 is TGTGCCTGGAGTGCGACAGTCACAGATACGCAGTATTTT.

The genes are TRBV27 and TRBJ2-3; D is ambiguous. Germline CDR1 and CDR2: MNHEY and SMNVEV (reference sequence). V lost 0 bases, J lost 6 bases, and 7 bases lay in between. This CDR3 is built from 13 residues. The CDR3 DNA sequence: TGTGCCAGCAGTTTATCGTGGAAGGATACGCAGTATTTT. Amino acid sequence: CASSLSWKDTQYF.

V and J are TRBV7-9 and TRBJ1-6; D remains ambiguous. V lost 1 base to trimming and J lost 7 bases, with 5 bases between them. Germline lookup yields CDR1 SEHNR and CDR2 FQNEAQ (reference sequence). This CDR3 spans 13 amino acids. The CDR3 DNA sequence: TGTGCCAGCAGCTTAGGTTTAAATTCACCCCTCCACTTT. Its translation: CASSLGLNSPLHF.

Only one count was recorded for this clone. V and J are TRBV19 and TRBJ2-4; TRBD1 matches at 10 bases. Germline V CDR1 and CDR2: LNHDA, SQIVND (reference sequence). J lost 6 bases, V lost 6 bases, and 14 bases had no gene match. The CDR3 covers 17 residues. The CDR3 reads CASSPNRDRGSLNIQYF. In DNA, the CDR3 is TGTGCCAGTAGCCCAAACCGGGACAGGGGTTCTCTAAACATTCAGTACTTC.

As for this clone: The sample carries other DNA sequences with the same CDR3. The V gene is TRBV19, the J gene TRBJ1-3, with D possibly being TRBD1 (5 bases). V was shortened by 5 bases and J by 0 bases, with 5 bases between the two germline ends. CDR1 LNHDA and CDR2 SQIVND come from the germline V gene (reference sequence). The CDR3 is 13 amino acids. CDR3 coding DNA: TGTGCCAGTAGTGGGGGCTCTGGAAACACCATATATTTT. This sequence encodes CASSGGSGNTIYF.

The chain carries TRBV4-1 and TRBJ2-7; D gene uncertain. The CDR3 runs to 17 residues. Germline V CDR1 and CDR2: MGHRA, YSYEKL. V dropped 0 bases and J dropped 6 bases, with 21 bases sitting between them. The CDR3 sequence is CASSQELVDSQFSEQYF. The CDR3, as DNA: TGCGCCAGCAGCCAAGAACTTGTCGACTCGCAGTTTAGCGAGCAGTACTTC.

The chain uses TRBV27 and TRBJ2-1; 8 bases match TRBD2. The CDR3 sequence is 16 residues long. From germline, CDR1 is MNHEY and CDR2 SMNVEV (reference sequence). V lost 3 bases, J lost 3 bases, and 7 bases stayed unmatched. In DNA, the CDR3 is TGTGCCAGCAGTTTCGGGAGGGAGGAGGTCTACAATGAGCAGTTCTTC. Translated: CASSFGREEVYNEQFF.

The rearrangement uses TRBV27 and TRBJ2-1; 8 nucleotides agree with TRBD2. CDR3 length: 17 residues. V lost 1 base and J lost 0; bases outside the gene matches: 5. Germline V lookup: CDR1 MNHEY, CDR2 SMNVEV (reference sequence). CDR3 protein: CASSLFPAGDSYNEQFF. CDR3 DNA: TGTGCCAGCAGTTTATTTCCAGCGGGGGACTCCTACAATGAGCAGTTCTTC.

V gene TRBV27 combines with J gene TRBJ2-3; D gene uncertain. CDR3 length equals 13 residues. V shed 5 bases and J shed 0 bases, with 6 bases lying between them. CDR1 and CDR2 (germline): MNHEY, SMNVEV (reference sequence). CDR3 sequence: CASSTLSTDTQYF. The CDR3 DNA reads as TGTGCCAGCAGTACCCTTAGCACAGATACGCAGTATTTT.

CDR3: CASKLAGGAGYGYTF. The CDR3 nucleotides are TGTGCCAGCAAATTGGCCGGGGGCGCTGGCTATGGCTACACCTTC. This chain links TRBV28 with TRBJ1-2; D perhaps matches TRBD1 (6 bases). The CDR3 is made up of 15 amino acids. V lost 7 bases and J lost 4, with 19 bases in between. The germline V gene has CDR1 MDHEN and CDR2 SYDVKM.

The rearrangement links TRBV5-5 to TRBJ1-5, with D possibly matching TRBD1 (6 bases). The germline V and J ends were trimmed by 0 bases and 1 base, with 11 bases remaining between them. The CDR3 extends over 16 amino acids. Germline CDR1 SGHKS, CDR2 YYEKEE (reference sequence). For the CDR3, the DNA is TGTGCCAGCAGCTTGGCCTGGGGGCTGAGCAATCAGCCCCAGCATTTT. The encoded protein is CASSLAWGLSNQPQHF.

This clone was observed a single time. The chain links TRBV28 to TRBJ2-1, with D perhaps matching TRBD2 (6 bases). Per germline, CDR1 MDHEN and CDR2 SYDVKM. The V end lost 3 bases, the J end lost 5 bases, and 14 bases lay between the germline ends. CDR3 length: 15 amino acids. The DNA for the CDR3 is TGTGCCAGCAGTTTTAGGTCCCCGGGGGACAATGAGCAGTTCTTC. Protein product: CASSFRSPGDNEQFF. Full variable domain (rest looked up from reference TRBV28 and TRBJ2-1): DVKVTQSSRYLVKRTGEKVFLECVQDMDHENMFWYRQDPGLGLRLIYFSYDVKMKEKGDIPEGYSVSREKKERFSLILESASTNQTSMYLCASSFRSPGDNEQFFGPGTRLTVL.

CDR3 sequence reads: CASRRLAGESTDTQYF. Here the CDR3 DNA reads TGTGCCAGCAGGAGACTAGCGGGTGAAAGCACAGATACGCAGTATTTT. The chain has TRBV2 and TRBJ2-3; 10 bases align to TRBD2. Germline V gene sequence: CDR1 SNHLY, CDR2 FYNNEI. Trimming removed 6 bases from V and 0 bases from J; junction bases left unmatched: 6. This CDR3 spans 16 amino acids.

The rearrangement links TRBV4-1 to TRBJ2-1, with 7 bases that match TRBD2. Per the germline V gene, CDR1 is MGHRA and CDR2 is YSYEKL. The CDR3 has 16 amino acids. The J segment lost 8 bases and the V segment lost 4 bases, leaving 14 bases of the junction unmatched. CDR3 amino acids: CASSPPRRAGRYEQFF. DNA for the CDR3: TGCGCCAGCAGCCCGCCTCGGAGGGCCGGGAGGTATGAGCAGTTCTTC.

This clone was detected once. The rearrangement links TRBV30 to TRBJ2-7; 8 bases are a match to TRBD2. The CDR3 length is 14 residues. V was pared by 2 bases and J by 6 bases, with 9 bases of the junction left unmatched. In germline, CDR1 is GTSNPN, CDR2 SVGIG (reference sequence). The DNA of the CDR3 is TGTGCCTGGAGTCGAGCGGGAGCCCTATTCGAGCAGTACTTC. Residues: CAWSRAGALFEQYF.

The chain carries TRBV18 and TRBJ1-1; D is possibly TRBD1 (5 bases). Germline V gene lookup returns CDR1 KGHSH and CDR2 LQKENI. V was pared by 3 bases and J by 1 base, with 12 bases between. The CDR3 has 15 amino acids. This CDR3 reads CASSPPRQTNTEAFF. The CDR3 DNA sequence: TGTGCCAGCTCACCCCCCCGACAGACGAACACTGAAGCTTTCTTT.

The genes are TRBV28 and TRBJ1-2, with D perhaps TRBD1 (5 bases). Germline values: CDR1 MDHEN, CDR2 SYDVKM. CDR3 length: 15 residues. V dropped 1 base and J dropped 5 bases, with 14 bases sitting between them. In DNA, the CDR3 is TGTGCCAGCAGTTTATTCTTTTTCAGGGAGTATGGCTACACCTTC. It is translated as CASSLFFFREYGYTF.

The chain links TRBV18 to TRBJ2-6; 7 nucleotides align to TRBD1. The CDR3 consists of 18 residues. The V gene's germline CDR1 is KGHSH and CDR2 LQKENI. The trim removed 4 bases at V and 0 bases at J, leaving 9 bases unmatched. The CDR3 sequence: CASSLRKGAASGANVLTF. DNA for the CDR3: TGTGCCAGCTCACTTAGGAAGGGGGCCGCCTCTGGGGCCAACGTCCTGACTTTC.